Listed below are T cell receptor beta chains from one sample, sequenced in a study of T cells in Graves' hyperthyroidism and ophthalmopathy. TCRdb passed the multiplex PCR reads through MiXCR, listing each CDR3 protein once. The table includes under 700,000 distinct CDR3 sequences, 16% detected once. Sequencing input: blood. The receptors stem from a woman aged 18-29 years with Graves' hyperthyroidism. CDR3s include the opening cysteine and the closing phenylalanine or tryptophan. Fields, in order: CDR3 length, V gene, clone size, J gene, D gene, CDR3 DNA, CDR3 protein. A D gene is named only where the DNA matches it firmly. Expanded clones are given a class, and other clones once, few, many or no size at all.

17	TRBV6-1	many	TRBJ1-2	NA	TGTGCCAGCAGTGCCCGCGTCCTGGCTGTCGTCAACTATGGCTACACCTTC	CASSARVLAVVNYGYTF
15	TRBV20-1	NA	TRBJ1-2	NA	TGCAGTGCTAGAATTGTCGGGACCGCCGTTGGGGGCTGCACCTTC	CSARIVGTAVGGCTF
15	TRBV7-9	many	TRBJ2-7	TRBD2	TGTGCCAGCAGCCAAACGGCGGGAGGAGGGTACGAGCAGTACTTC	CASSQTAGGGYEQYF
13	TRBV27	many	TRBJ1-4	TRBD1	TGTGCCAGCTCCGGGACAGGGGATGAAAAACTGTTTTTT	CASSGTGDEKLFF
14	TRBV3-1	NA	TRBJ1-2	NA	TGTGCCAGCAGCCAAGGTGGCAGGTGGCATGGCTACACCTTC	CASSQGGRWHGYTF
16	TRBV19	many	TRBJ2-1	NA	TGTGCCAGTAGTCCCTTTGGGGGAGGAGCCCACAATGAGCAGTTCTTC	CASSPFGGGAHNEQFF
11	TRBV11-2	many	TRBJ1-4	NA	TGTGCCAGCAGCTTATATGAAAAACTGTTTTTT	CASSLYEKLFF
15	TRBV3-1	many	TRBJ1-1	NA	TGTGCCAGCAGCCAAGGGTCATTTCCGGGGACTGAAGCTTTCTTT	CASSQGSFPGTEAFF
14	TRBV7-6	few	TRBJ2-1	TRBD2	TGTGCCAGCAGCCTAGCGGGGGGGCCCGATGAGCAGTTCTTC	CASSLAGGPDEQFF
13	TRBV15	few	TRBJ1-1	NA	TGTGCCACCAGCAGAGTGGGAGTTACTGAAGCTTTCTTT	CATSRVGVTEAFF
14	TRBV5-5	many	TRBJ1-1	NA	TGTGCCAGCAGCTTACGGGGGCGCGACTCTGAAGCTTTCTTT	CASSLRGRDSEAFF
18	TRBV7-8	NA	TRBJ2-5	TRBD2	TGTGCCAGCAGCTTAGCTCGTGGGGGACTAGCGGGAGGGCATCCCCAGTACTTC	CASSLARGGLAGGHPQYF
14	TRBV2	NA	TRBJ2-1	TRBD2	TGTGCCAGCCAATTCTCCGGGGGGTCGAATGAGCAGTTCTTC	CASQFSGGSNEQFF
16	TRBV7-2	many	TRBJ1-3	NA	TGTGCCAGCAGCTTAGCGCCTTCCAGGACTGGAAACACCATATATTTT	CASSLAPSRTGNTIYF
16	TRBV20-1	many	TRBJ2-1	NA	TGCAGTGCTAGTTCCCGGAGGGCCATATCTTACAATGAGCAGTTCTTC	CSASSRRAISYNEQFF
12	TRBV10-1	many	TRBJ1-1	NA	TGCGCCAGCAGAGACAAGGACACTGAAGCTTTCTTT	CASRDKDTEAFF
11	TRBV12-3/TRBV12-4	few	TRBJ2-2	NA	TGTGCCAGCAATGCGGCCGGGGAGCTGTTTTTT	CASNAAGELFF
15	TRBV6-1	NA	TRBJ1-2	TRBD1	TGTGCCACCAGAGTGCATTGGACAGGGGAGCGTGGCTACACCTTC	CATRVHWTGERGYTF
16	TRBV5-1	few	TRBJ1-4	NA	TGCGCCAGCAGCTTGTCGGGACAACGGGACGAGGAAAAACTGTTTTTT	CASSLSGQRDEEKLFF
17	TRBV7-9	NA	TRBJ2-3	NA	TGTGCCAGCAGCCCACCCGGGGGATGGGGGAGAACAGATACGCAGTATTTT	CASSPPGGWGRTDTQYF
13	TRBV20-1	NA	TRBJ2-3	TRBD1	TGCAGTGCTCCTGCGACAGGGACAGATACGCAGTATTTT	CSAPATGTDTQYF
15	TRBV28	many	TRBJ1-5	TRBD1	TGTGCCAGCACCACCGGGACAGGGGAACATCAGCCCCAGCATTTT	CASTTGTGEHQPQHF
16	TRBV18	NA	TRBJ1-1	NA	TGTGCCAGCACGAACTCACCCTCAGCGTCGAACACTGAAGCTTTCTTT	CASTNSPSASNTEAFF
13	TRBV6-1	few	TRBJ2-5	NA	TGTGCCAGCAGTGAATCCCCAGGGGTGACCCAGTACTTC	CASSESPGVTQYF
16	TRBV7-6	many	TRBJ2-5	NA	TGTGCCAGCAGCCCAGGTGGTCTTCCGTTTTTGGAGACCCAGTACTTC	CASSPGGLPFLETQYF
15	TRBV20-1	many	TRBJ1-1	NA	TGCAGTGCTAGAGATCTCGAGGGGAGGGTCACTGAAGCTTTCTTT	CSARDLEGRVTEAFF
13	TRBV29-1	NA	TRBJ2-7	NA	TGCAGCGTTGGTCTAGCTGTAGGCTACGAGCAGTACTTC	CSVGLAVGYEQYF
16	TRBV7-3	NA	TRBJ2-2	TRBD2	TGTGCCAGCAGGAAGAGCGGGGGTGCGAACACCGGGGAGCTGTTTTTT	CASRKSGGANTGELFF
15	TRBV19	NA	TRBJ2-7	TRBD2	TGTGCCAGTAGTATACGGACGGGGGGAGCCTACGAGCAGTACTTC	CASSIRTGGAYEQYF
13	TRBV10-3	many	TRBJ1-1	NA	TGTGCCACCGGCGGGGAATTGGGCACTGAAGCTTTCTTT	CATGGELGTEAFF
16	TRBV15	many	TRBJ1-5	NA	TGTGCCACCAGCAGAGCTCATGCCGGGAATAATCAGCCCCAGCATTTT	CATSRAHAGNNQPQHF
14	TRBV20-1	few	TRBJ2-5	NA	TGCAGTGCCCTGGAGGGGGCGCGACGAGAGACCCAGTACTTC	CSALEGARRETQYF
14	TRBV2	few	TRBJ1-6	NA	TGTGCCAGCAGCAGGGACGCCTGGAATTCACCCCTCCACTTT	CASSRDAWNSPLHF
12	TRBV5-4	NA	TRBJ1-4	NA	TGTGCCAGCAGCTCGAATAATGAAAATCTGTTTTTT	CASSSNNENLFF
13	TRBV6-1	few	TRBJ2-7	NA	TGTGCCAGCCGACTAGGGATGGCATACGAGCAGTACTTC	CASRLGMAYEQYF
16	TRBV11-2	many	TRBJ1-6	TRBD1	TGTGCCAGCAGCCTAAGTTTCGGCAGGGGGGACTCACCCCTCCACTTT	CASSLSFGRGDSPLHF
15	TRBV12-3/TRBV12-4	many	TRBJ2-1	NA	TGTGCCAGCAGTTTAGGGGGGACCGATCGCAATGAGCAGTTCTTC	CASSLGGTDRNEQFF